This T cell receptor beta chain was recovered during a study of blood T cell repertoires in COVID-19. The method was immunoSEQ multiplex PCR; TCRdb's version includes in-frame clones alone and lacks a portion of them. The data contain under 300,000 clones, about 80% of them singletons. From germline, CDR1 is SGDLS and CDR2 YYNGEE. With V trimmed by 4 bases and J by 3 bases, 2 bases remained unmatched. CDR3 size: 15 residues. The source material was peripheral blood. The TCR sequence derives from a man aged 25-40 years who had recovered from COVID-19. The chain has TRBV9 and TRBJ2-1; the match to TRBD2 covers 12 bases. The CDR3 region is CASSRTSGNYNEQFF. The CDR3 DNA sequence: TGTGCCAGCAGCCGGACTAGCGGGAACTACAATGAGCAGTTCTTC. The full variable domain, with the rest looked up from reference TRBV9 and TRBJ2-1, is DSGVTQTPKHLITATGQRVTLRCSPRSGDLSVYWYQQSLDQGLQFLIQYYNGEERAKGNILERFSAQQFPDLHSELNLSSLELGDSALYFCASSRTSGNYNEQFFGPGTRLTVL.